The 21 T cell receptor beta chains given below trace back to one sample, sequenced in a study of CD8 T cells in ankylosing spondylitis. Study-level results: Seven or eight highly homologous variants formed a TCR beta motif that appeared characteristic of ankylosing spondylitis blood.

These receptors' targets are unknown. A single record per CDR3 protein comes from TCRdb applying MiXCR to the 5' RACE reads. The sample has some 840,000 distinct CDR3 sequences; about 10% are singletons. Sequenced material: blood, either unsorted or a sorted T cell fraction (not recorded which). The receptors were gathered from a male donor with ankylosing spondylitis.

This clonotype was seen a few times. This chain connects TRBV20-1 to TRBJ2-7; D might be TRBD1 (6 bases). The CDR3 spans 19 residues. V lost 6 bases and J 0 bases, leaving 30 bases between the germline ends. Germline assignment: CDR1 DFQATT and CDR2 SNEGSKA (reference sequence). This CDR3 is CSAPGDTASGRGSSYEQYF. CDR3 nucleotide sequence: TGCAGTGCCCCCGGGGACACAGCGAGTGGAAGGGGGAGCTCCTACGAGCAGTACTTC.

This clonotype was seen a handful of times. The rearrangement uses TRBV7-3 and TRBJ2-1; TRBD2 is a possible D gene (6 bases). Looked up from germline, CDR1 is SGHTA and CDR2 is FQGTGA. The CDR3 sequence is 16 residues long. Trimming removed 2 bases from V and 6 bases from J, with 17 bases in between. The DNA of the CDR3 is TGTGCCAGCAGCTTACTAGGTCACGGGGGATCCAATGAGCAGTTCTTC. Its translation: CASSLLGHGGSNEQFF.

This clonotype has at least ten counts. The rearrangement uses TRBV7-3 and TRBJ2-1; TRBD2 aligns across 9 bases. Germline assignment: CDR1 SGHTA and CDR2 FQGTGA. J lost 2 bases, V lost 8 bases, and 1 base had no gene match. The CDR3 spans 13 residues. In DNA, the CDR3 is TGTGCCAGCGGCGGGGGGGCCTACAATGAGCAGTTCTTC. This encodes CASGGGAYNEQFF.

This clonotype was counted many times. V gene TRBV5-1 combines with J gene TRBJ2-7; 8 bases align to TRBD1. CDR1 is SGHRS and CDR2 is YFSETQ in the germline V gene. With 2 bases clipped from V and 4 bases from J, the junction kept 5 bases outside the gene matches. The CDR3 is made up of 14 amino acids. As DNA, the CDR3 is TGCGCCAGCAGCTTTGGGACAGGCCTATACGAGCAGTACTTC. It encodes CASSFGTGLYEQYF.

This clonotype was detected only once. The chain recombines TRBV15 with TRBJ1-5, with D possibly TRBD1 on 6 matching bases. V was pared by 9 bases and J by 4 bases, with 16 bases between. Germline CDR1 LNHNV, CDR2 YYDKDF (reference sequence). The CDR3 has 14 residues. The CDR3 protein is CATYSGQQNQPQHF. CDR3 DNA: TGTGCCACGTACTCTGGACAGCAAAATCAGCCCCAGCATTTT.

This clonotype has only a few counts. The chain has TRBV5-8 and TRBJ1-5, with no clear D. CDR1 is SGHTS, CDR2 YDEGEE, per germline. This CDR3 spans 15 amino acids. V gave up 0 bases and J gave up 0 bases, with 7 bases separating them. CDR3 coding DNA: TGTGCCAGCAGCTTGGCATTGTATAGCAATCAGCCCCAGCATTTT. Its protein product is CASSLALYSNQPQHF.

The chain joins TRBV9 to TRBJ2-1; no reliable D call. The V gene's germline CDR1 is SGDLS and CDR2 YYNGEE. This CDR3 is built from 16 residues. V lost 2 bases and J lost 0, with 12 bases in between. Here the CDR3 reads CASSVADPSSYNEQFF. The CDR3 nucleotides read TGTGCCAGCAGCGTGGCCGACCCAAGCTCCTACAATGAGCAGTTCTTC.

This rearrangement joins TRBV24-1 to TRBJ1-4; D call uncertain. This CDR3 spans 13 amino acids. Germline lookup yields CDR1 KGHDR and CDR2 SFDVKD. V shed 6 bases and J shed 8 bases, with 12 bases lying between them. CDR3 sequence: CATSPLEGEKLFF. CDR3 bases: TGTGCCACCAGTCCGCTCGAAGGGGAAAAACTGTTTTTT.

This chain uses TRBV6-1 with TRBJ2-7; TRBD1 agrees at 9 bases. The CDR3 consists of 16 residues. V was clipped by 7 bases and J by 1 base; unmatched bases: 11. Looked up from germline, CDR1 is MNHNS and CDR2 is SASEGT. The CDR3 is CASTFTLGTGSYEQYF. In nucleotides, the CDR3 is TGTGCCAGCACCTTTACCCTCGGGACAGGGTCCTACGAGCAGTACTTC.

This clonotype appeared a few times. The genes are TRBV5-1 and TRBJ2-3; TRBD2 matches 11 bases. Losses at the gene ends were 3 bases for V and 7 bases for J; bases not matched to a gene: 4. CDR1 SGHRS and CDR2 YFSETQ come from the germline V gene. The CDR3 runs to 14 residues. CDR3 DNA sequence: TGCGCCAGCAGCTGGGGGACTAGCGGCTATACGCAGTATTTT. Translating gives CASSWGTSGYTQYF.

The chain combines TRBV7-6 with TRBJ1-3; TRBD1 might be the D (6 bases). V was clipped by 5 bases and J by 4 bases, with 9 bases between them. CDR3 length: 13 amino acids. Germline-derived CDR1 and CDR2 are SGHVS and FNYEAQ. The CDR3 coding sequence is TGTGCCAGCAGCAAGGGGGGAGGAAACACCATATATTTT. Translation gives CASSKGGGNTIYF.

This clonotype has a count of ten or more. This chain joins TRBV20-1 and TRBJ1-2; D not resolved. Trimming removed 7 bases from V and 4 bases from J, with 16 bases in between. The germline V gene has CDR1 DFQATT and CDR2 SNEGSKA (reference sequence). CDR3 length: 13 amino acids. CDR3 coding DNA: TGCAGTGGGGAACAGAGAGGCAGCTATGGCTACACCTTC. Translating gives CSGEQRGSYGYTF.

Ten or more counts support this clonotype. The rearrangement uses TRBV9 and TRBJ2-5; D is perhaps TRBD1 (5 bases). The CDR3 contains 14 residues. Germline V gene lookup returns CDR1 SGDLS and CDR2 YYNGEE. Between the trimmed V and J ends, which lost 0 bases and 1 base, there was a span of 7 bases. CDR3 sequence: CASSVGQLQETQYF. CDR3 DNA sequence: TGTGCCAGCAGCGTAGGACAGCTCCAAGAGACCCAGTACTTC.

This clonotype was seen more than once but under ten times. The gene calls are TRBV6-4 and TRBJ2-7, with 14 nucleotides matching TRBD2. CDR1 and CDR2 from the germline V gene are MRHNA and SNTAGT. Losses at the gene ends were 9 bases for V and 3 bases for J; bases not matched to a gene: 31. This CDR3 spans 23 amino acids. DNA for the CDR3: TGTGCCAGGGCTAGCGGGAGTCATCGTCTAACATTGTGGGGACTAGCGGGAGTCTACGAGCAGTACTTC. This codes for CARASGSHRLTLWGLAGVYEQYF.

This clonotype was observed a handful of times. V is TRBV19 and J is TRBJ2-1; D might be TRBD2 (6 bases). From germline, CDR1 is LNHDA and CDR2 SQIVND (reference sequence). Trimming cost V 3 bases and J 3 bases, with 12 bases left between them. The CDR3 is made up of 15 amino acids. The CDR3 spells CASSIGGTYYNEQFF. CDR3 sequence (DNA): TGTGCCAGTAGTATCGGCGGGACCTACTACAATGAGCAGTTCTTC.

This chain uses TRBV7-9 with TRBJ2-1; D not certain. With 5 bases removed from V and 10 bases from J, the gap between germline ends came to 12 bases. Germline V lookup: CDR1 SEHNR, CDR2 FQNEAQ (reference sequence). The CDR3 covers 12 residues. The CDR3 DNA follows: TGTGCCAGCAGCCCGATACGGAGAGAGCAGTTCTTC. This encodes CASSPIRREQFF.

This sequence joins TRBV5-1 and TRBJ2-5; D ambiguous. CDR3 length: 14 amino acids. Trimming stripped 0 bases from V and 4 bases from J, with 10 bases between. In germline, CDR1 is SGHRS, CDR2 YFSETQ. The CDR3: CASSLATWGETQYF. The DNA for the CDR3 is TGCGCCAGCAGCTTGGCCACCTGGGGAGAGACCCAGTACTTC.

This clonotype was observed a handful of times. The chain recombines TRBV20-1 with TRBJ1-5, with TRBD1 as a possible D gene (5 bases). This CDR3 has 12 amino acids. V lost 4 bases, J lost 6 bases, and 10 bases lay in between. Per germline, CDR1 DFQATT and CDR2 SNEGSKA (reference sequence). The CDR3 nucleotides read TGCAGTGCTATTGATCAGGGTCAGCCCCAGCATTTT. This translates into CSAIDQGQPQHF.

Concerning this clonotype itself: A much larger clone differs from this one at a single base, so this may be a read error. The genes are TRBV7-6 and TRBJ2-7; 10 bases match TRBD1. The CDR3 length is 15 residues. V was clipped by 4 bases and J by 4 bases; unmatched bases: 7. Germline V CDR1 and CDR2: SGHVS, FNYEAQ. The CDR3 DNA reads TGTGCCAGCAGCTGGGACAGGGGCGCCAGATACGAGCAGTACTTC. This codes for CASSWDRGARYEQYF.

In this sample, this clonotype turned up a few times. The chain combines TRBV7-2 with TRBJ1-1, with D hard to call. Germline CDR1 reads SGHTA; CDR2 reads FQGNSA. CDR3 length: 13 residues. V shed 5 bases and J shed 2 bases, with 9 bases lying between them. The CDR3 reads CASSPFLNTEAFF. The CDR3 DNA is TGTGCCAGCAGCCCTTTCCTTAACACTGAAGCTTTCTTT.

The CDR3 here is CASSSSSDTQYF. In DNA, the CDR3 is TGTGCCAGCAGCTCCTCTTCAGATACGCAGTATTTT. This chain uses TRBV6-6 with TRBJ2-3; D is uncertain. The CDR3 has 12 residues. The germline gives CDR1 MNHNY, CDR2 SVGAGI (reference sequence). Trimming pared 6 bases from V and 4 bases from J, leaving 8 bases between.